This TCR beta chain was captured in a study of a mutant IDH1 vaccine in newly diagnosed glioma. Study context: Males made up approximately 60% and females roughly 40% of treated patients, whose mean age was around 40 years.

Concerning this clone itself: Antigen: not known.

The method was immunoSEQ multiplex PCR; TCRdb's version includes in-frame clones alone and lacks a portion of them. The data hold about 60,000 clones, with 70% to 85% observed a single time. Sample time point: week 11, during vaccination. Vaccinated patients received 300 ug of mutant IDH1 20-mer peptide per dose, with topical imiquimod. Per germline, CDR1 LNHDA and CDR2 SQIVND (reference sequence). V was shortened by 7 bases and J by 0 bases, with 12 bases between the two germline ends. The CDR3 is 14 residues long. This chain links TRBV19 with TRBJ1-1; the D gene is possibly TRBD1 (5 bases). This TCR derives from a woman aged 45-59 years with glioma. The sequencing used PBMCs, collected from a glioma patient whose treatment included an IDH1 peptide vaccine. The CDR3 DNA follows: TGTGCCAGTACCATCCCGGGGCTGAACACTGAAGCTTTCTTT. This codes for CASTIPGLNTEAFF.